One and the same sample provided the 5 T cell receptor beta chains below, sequenced in a study of technical replicates of blood from a handful of donors (dated by TCRdb to the late 2010s). The method was the immunoSEQ multiplex PCR assay. Here the immuneACCESS table is served through TCRdb, limited to in-frame sequences with V and J called. Missing clones are a known gap in these copies; in checked studies unresolved V genes cover under half, and the rest lacks a known reason. The sample table records under 85,000 clones; 93% of these occur just once. The ten largest clones represent less than 0.5% of the sample. Sequences were obtained from T cells isolated from PBMCs. Source of these receptors: a human donor in good health.

The gene calls are TRBV2 and TRBJ2-7; D may be TRBD2 (6 bases). The ends were cut back, 6 bases at V and 1 base at J, with 10 bases in the middle. The germline V gene has CDR1 SNHLY and CDR2 FYNNEI. The CDR3 is 13 amino acids. DNA of the CDR3: TGTGCCAGCAGCCGGGACTTTTCCTACGAGCAGTACTTC. Translating it yields CASSRDFSYEQYF.

V is TRBV5-4 and J is TRBJ2-5, with TRBD1 identical over 10 bases. The trim removed 5 bases at V and 5 bases at J, leaving 9 bases unmatched. The CDR3 has 15 residues. Germline V lookup: CDR1 SGHNT, CDR2 YYREEE (reference sequence). The CDR3 DNA is TGTGCCAGCAGTTATAGACAGGGGGCGACGGAGACCCAGTACTTC. Translated: CASSYRQGATETQYF.

This chain joins TRBV7-9 and TRBJ1-1, with no clear D. Germline CDR1 SEHNR, CDR2 FQNEAQ (reference sequence). The V end lost 10 bases, the J end lost 11 bases, and 14 bases lay between the germline ends. The length of the CDR3 is 10 residues. The CDR3 spells CANPGPRAFF. CDR3 in DNA: TGTGCCAATCCCGGTCCGAGGGCTTTCTTT.

The chain has TRBV2 and TRBJ2-7, with no clear D. CDR3 length equals 11 residues. V dropped 5 bases and J dropped 0 bases, with 2 bases sitting between them. Per the germline V gene, CDR1 is SNHLY and CDR2 is FYNNEI. CDR3 sequence (DNA): TGTGCCAGCAGTTACTCCTACGAGCAGTACTTC. Translated, it gives CASSYSYEQYF.

Note on this clone: The same CDR3 is also encoded by other DNA sequences in this sample. The chain recombines TRBV27 with TRBJ1-1, with no clear D. Deletions cut 0 bases from V and 4 bases from J, with 9 bases between. This CDR3 has 14 amino acids. Germline V gene data show CDR1 as MNHEY and CDR2 as SMNVEV (reference sequence). Here the CDR3 DNA reads TGTGCCAGCAGTTTATCGGGAGGAGGCACTGAAGCTTTCTTT. Translation gives CASSLSGGGTEAFF.